These 32 T cell receptor beta chains originate from one sample sequenced in a study of T cell responses to AZD1222 COVID-19 vaccine. Assay used: immunoSEQ multiplex PCR; TCRdb lists only in-frame clones, some missing. The table includes 80,000 to 100,000 clones, approximately 85% detected once. Source: peripheral blood, taken 28 days after the second AZD1222 dose. Every receptor here comes from an adult who received the AZD1222 COVID-19 vaccine.

This clone was recorded once. This chain links TRBV7-2 with TRBJ2-7; 10 nucleotides line up with TRBD1. Losses at the gene ends were 3 bases for V and 0 bases for J; bases not matched to a gene: 2. CDR3 length: 15 amino acids. The germline V gene has CDR1 SGHTA and CDR2 FQGNSA. CDR3 in amino acids: CASSLTGGGSYEQYF. Written as DNA, the CDR3 is TGTGCCAGCAGCTTGACAGGGGGCGGCTCCTACGAGCAGTACTTC.

V gene TRBV24-1 combines with J gene TRBJ2-1, with a tentative D call TRBD1 (6 bases). CDR3 length equals 13 residues. Germline loops: CDR1 KGHDR, CDR2 SFDVKD. V lost 8 bases, J lost 7 bases, and 14 bases lay in between. The CDR3 here is CATMAGARNEQFF. The CDR3 DNA reads as TGTGCCACCATGGCAGGGGCTCGGAATGAGCAGTTCTTC.

The chain employs TRBV2 and TRBJ1-4; D call uncertain. The germline V and J ends were trimmed by 11 bases and 2 bases, with 12 bases remaining between them. The length of the CDR3 is 13 residues. Looked up from germline, CDR1 is SNHLY and CDR2 is FYNNEI. The DNA of the CDR3 is TGTGCCCGAGGAAGGCCCACTAATGAAAAACTGTTTTTT. Translation gives CARGRPTNEKLFF.

The chain carries TRBV6-5 and TRBJ2-7; 7 bases agree with TRBD1. The ends lost 8 bases at V and 3 bases at J; junction bases unmatched: 4. The CDR3 is made up of 12 amino acids. The germline CDR1 and CDR2 sequences are MNHEY and SVGAGI. The CDR3 reads CASLRQGYEQYF. The CDR3 DNA reads as TGTGCCAGCCTGAGACAGGGCTACGAGCAGTACTTC.

The chain couples TRBV6-2 or TRBV6-3 to TRBJ2-1, with D possibly being TRBD2 (5 bases). This CDR3 contains 15 residues. The germline V and J ends were trimmed by 4 bases and 0 bases, with 10 bases remaining between them. From germline, CDR1 is MNHEY and CDR2 SVGEGT. CDR3 sequence reads: CASSSSRISYNEQFF. The CDR3 nucleotides read TGTGCCAGCAGTTCTAGCAGAATCTCCTACAATGAGCAGTTCTTC.

The chain joins TRBV5-1 to TRBJ2-5; the D gene is possibly TRBD1 (5 bases). CDR1 SGHRS and CDR2 YFSETQ come from the germline V gene. V was shortened by 2 bases and J by 3 bases, with 14 bases between the two germline ends. The CDR3 runs to 15 residues. The CDR3 DNA reads as TGCGCCAGCAGCTTCGGGTCAGGGCGAGAAGAGACCCAGTACTTC. Translating gives CASSFGSGREETQYF. Filled out from reference TRBV5-1 and TRBJ2-5, the complete variable domain reads KAGVTQTPRYLIKTRGQQVTLSCSPISGHRSVSWYQQTPGQGLQFLFEYFSETQRNKGNFPGRFSGRQFSNSRSEMNVSTLELGDSALYLCASSFGSGREETQYFGPGTRLLVL.

The chain couples TRBV18 to TRBJ1-1; 10 positions match TRBD1. CDR3 size: 15 residues. Trimming removed 3 bases from V and 4 bases from J; junction bases left unmatched: 5. CDR1 and CDR2 from the germline V gene are KGHSH and LQKENI. CDR3 coding DNA: TGTGCCAGCTCACCGACAGGGGGCCCGGGCACTGAAGCTTTCTTT. As protein: CASSPTGGPGTEAFF.

The rearrangement uses TRBV20-1 and TRBJ1-1, with 8 positions matching TRBD1. Unmatched junction bases numbered 4, after V lost 3 bases and J lost 10 bases. The CDR3 totals 11 residues. In germline, CDR1 is DFQATT, CDR2 SNEGSKA (reference sequence). CDR3 region: CSASSTGVAFF. The CDR3 DNA is TGCAGTGCTAGCTCGACAGGGGTAGCTTTCTTT.

The chain has TRBV7-2 and TRBJ1-3; perhaps TRBD1 as D (5 bases). The CDR3 runs to 16 residues. The germline V gene encodes CDR1 SGHTA and CDR2 FQGNSA. V lost 3 bases to trimming and J lost 0 bases, with 12 bases between them. CDR3 coding DNA: TGTGCCAGCAGCTTGACTGGGGGTTACTCTGGAAACACCATATATTTT. It codes for CASSLTGGYSGNTIYF.

The chain carries TRBV28 and TRBJ2-4; 7 bases line up with TRBD2. Germline trimming cut 5 bases from V and 0 bases from J; bases unmatched to any gene: 10. The CDR3 runs to 17 residues. Germline V gene lookup returns CDR1 MDHEN and CDR2 SYDVKM. CDR3 amino acids: CASSPLSSGLAKNIQYF. The CDR3 DNA sequence: TGTGCCAGCAGTCCCTTAAGTAGCGGGTTAGCCAAAAACATTCAGTACTTC.

The rearrangement links TRBV6-6 to TRBJ1-1; a possible D gene is TRBD1 (5 bases). The CDR3 is 14 residues long. The germline V gene has CDR1 MNHNY and CDR2 SVGAGI (reference sequence). Trimming left V 5 bases short and J 3 bases short, with 13 bases between. CDR3 sequence (DNA): TGTGCCAGCAGTCTTCAGGTGGGGGACACTGAAGCTTTCTTT. It codes for CASSLQVGDTEAFF.

The table lists this clone with a few counts. The chain employs TRBV5-6 and TRBJ2-3; the match to TRBD1 covers 8 bases. The CDR3 runs 13 residues. Germline V lookup: CDR1 SGHDT, CDR2 YYEEEE. J gave up 3 bases and V 5 bases, and 2 bases lay outside the gene matches. The CDR3 is CASRRTGTDTQYF. The CDR3 DNA sequence: TGTGCCAGCAGACGGACAGGGACAGATACGCAGTATTTT.

The CDR3 sequence is CASSSARGTHTEAFF. CDR3 coding DNA: TGTGCCAGCAGTTCCGCCCGGGGTACTCACACTGAAGCTTTCTTT. The chain carries TRBV6-2 or TRBV6-3 and TRBJ1-1; D call uncertain. There are 15 residues in the CDR3. Germline V gene sequence: CDR1 MNHEY, CDR2 SVGEGT. V was shortened by 4 bases and J by 3 bases, with 15 bases between the two germline ends.

This clone was seen once. This chain links TRBV19 with TRBJ2-5; possibly TRBD2 for D (6 bases). This CDR3 has 13 amino acids. Per germline, CDR1 LNHDA and CDR2 SQIVND (reference sequence). V shed 6 bases and J shed 2 bases, with 10 bases lying between them. The CDR3 loop reads CASRLGGQETQYF. CDR3 nucleotide sequence: TGTGCCAGTAGACTGGGGGGTCAAGAGACCCAGTACTTC.

The chain is built from TRBV7-9 and TRBJ2-1; the D gene is possibly TRBD1 (5 bases). Deletions cut 6 bases from V and 9 bases from J, with 21 bases between. Germline CDR1 is SEHNR and CDR2 is FQNEAQ (reference sequence). This CDR3 contains 15 residues. The CDR3 region has the DNA TGTGCCAGCAGGGGGCTAGAGATCTCTACAAGTGAGCAGTTCTTC. Translated: CASRGLEISTSEQFF.

This chain joins TRBV3-1 (or the pseudogene TRBV3-2) and TRBJ1-6; D may be TRBD1 (5 bases). V gave up 2 bases and J gave up 11 bases, with 13 bases separating them. The germline CDR1 and CDR2 sequences are LGHDT and YNNKEL (reference sequence). This CDR3 comprises 14 residues. The DNA of the CDR3 is TGTGCCAGCAGCCAATGGGGGGGAAACGCACCCCTCCACTTT. Amino acids: CASSQWGGNAPLHF.

This chain uses TRBV19 with TRBJ2-7; D not certain. Between the trimmed V and J ends, which lost 5 bases and 5 bases, there was a span of 13 bases. The CDR3 loop spans 13 amino acids. The germline gives CDR1 LNHDA, CDR2 SQIVND (reference sequence). The chain's CDR3 is CASSFPGPHEQYF. CDR3 DNA sequence: TGTGCCAGTAGTTTTCCAGGTCCCCACGAGCAGTACTTC.

The chain uses TRBV11-3 and TRBJ1-2; unclear D gene. V was pared by 6 bases and J by 1 base, with 9 bases between. This CDR3 spans 13 amino acids. In germline, CDR1 is SGHNT, CDR2 YENEEA. CDR3 DNA: TGTGCCAGCAGTCCCGAGGGTAACTATGGCTACACCTTC. Its protein product is CASSPEGNYGYTF.

The chain combines TRBV7-9 with TRBJ2-7, with D uncertain. This CDR3 has 11 residues. V was cut by 8 bases and J by 3 bases, with 8 bases left in between. CDR1 is SEHNR, CDR2 FQNEAQ, per germline (reference sequence). The CDR3 DNA sequence: TGTGCCAGCGCTGAGAACTACGAGCAGTACTTC. This encodes CASAENYEQYF. Combining the CDR3 with reference TRBV7-9 and TRBJ2-7 gives the whole variable domain DTGVSQNPRHKITKRGQNVTFRCDPISEHNRLYWYRQTLGQGPEFLTYFQNEAQLEKSRLLSDRFSAERPKGSFSTLEIQRTEQGDSAMYLCASAENYEQYFGPGTRLTVT.

The chain recombines TRBV27 with TRBJ1-6; TRBD1 aligns across 9 bases. Looked up from germline, CDR1 is MNHEY and CDR2 is SMNVEV (reference sequence). The CDR3 has 14 residues. With 6 bases clipped from V and 10 bases from J, the junction kept 7 bases outside the gene matches. In DNA, the CDR3 is TGTGCCAGCAGCGCCGGGACAGGGCAATCACCCCTCCACTTT. Translated, it gives CASSAGTGQSPLHF.

V usage is TRBV7-2 and J usage is TRBJ1-1; perhaps TRBD1 as D (5 bases). The CDR3 spans 13 residues. Per germline, CDR1 SGHTA and CDR2 FQGNSA. The V gene lost 5 bases and the J gene lost 6 bases, with 13 bases spanning the gap. The CDR3 loop is CASSPGGFAEAFF. DNA for the CDR3: TGTGCCAGCAGCCCTGGGGGTTTCGCTGAAGCTTTCTTT. Complete variable domain (other parts from reference TRBV7-2 and TRBJ1-1): GAGVSQSPSNKVTEKGKDVELRCDPISGHTALYWYRQSLGQGLEFLIYFQGNSAPDKSGLPSDRFSAERTGGSVSTLTIQRTQQEDSAVYLCASSPGGFAEAFFGQGTRLTVV.

The chain employs TRBV18 and TRBJ2-5; D not certain. Deletions cut 5 bases from V and 1 base from J, with 2 bases between. CDR3 length: 11 amino acids. From germline, CDR1 is KGHSH and CDR2 LQKENI. CDR3 amino acids: CASSVQETQYF. The CDR3 DNA reads as TGTGCCAGCTCAGTCCAAGAGACCCAGTACTTC. The variable domain in full, completed from reference TRBV18 and TRBJ2-5, reads NAGVMQNPRHLVRRRGQEARLRCSPMKGHSHVYWYRQLPEEGLKFMVYLQKENIIDESGMPKERFSAEFPKEGPSILRIQQVVRGDSAAYFCASSVQETQYFGPGTRLLVL.

The rearrangement uses TRBV12-3 or TRBV12-4 and TRBJ2-2; D unresolved. The CDR3 extends over 13 amino acids. V shed 5 bases and J shed 6 bases, with 10 bases lying between them. In DNA, the CDR3 is TGTGCCAGCAGTCCAATGAAGGCCGGGGAGCTGTTTTTT. This encodes CASSPMKAGELFF.

This clone came up a few times. This rearrangement joins TRBV5-1 to TRBJ1-2; D possibly corresponds to TRBD1 (6 bases). The V gene lost 2 bases and the J gene lost 4 bases, with 9 bases spanning the gap. CDR3 size: 13 residues. Germline V gives CDR1 SGHRS, CDR2 YFSETQ. CDR3 bases: TGCGCCAGCAGCTTTACAGGGAGCTATGGCTACACCTTC. Translated, it gives CASSFTGSYGYTF. Full variable domain (remainder filled in from reference TRBV5-1 and TRBJ1-2): KAGVTQTPRYLIKTRGQQVTLSCSPISGHRSVSWYQQTPGQGLQFLFEYFSETQRNKGNFPGRFSGRQFSNSRSEMNVSTLELGDSALYLCASSFTGSYGYTFGSGTRLTVV.

The chain has TRBV21-1 and TRBJ1-3; the D segment call TRBD1 is taken from the table without a DNA check. TRBV21-1 is classified as a pseudogene. This CDR3 comprises 15 residues. CDR3 coding DNA: TGTGCCAGCAGCCCAACAAAGGGGCCTGGAAACACCATATATTTT. Translating gives CASSPTKGPGNTIYF.

This chain joins TRBV28 and TRBJ2-1, with TRBD2 identical over 10 bases. The CDR3 contains 14 residues. With 1 base clipped from V and 12 bases from J, the junction kept 6 bases outside the gene matches. CDR1 and CDR2 from the germline V gene are MDHEN and SYDVKM. In DNA form, the CDR3 reads TGTGCCAGCAGTTTATCTAGCGGGAGAGTTGGGCAGTTCTTC. It codes for CASSLSSGRVGQFF.

The DNA of the CDR3 is TGTGCCAGCTCACCATACGGCGAGGGGGTTAAAGGCTACACCTTC. This sequence encodes CASSPYGEGVKGYTF. This chain uses TRBV18 with TRBJ1-2; possible D gene TRBD1, 6 bases. Germline CDR1 and CDR2: KGHSH and LQKENI. The CDR3 runs to 15 residues. The V end was cut by 2 bases, the J end by 8 bases, with 18 bases between.

The chain is built from TRBV4-2 and TRBJ2-7; 10 bases match TRBD2. Trimming took 0 bases from V and 7 from J; bases not matched to a gene: 9. The CDR3 spans 16 residues. Germline assignment: CDR1 LGHNA and CDR2 YNFKEQ. CDR3 loop: CASSQEGTSVRGEQYF. DNA for the CDR3: TGTGCCAGCAGCCAAGAAGGGACTAGCGTTCGGGGAGAGCAGTACTTC.

The J gene is TRBJ1-2, the V gene TRBV3-1 (or the pseudogene TRBV3-2); 7 nucleotides line up with TRBD1. The length of the CDR3 is 15 residues. CDR1 LGHDT and CDR2 YNNKEL come from the germline V gene (reference sequence). V was pared by 2 bases and J by 0 bases, with 3 bases of the junction left unmatched. The CDR3 sequence: CASSQLDRPNYGYTF. The CDR3 region has the DNA TGTGCCAGCAGCCAACTGGACAGGCCTAACTATGGCTACACCTTC.

CDR3 in DNA: TGTGCCAGCAGTTTCGGGGGTTCTGGGGCCAACGTCCTGACTTTC. Its translation: CASSFGGSGANVLTF. V gene TRBV28 combines with J gene TRBJ2-6, with D perhaps matching TRBD2 (6 bases). Deletions cut 3 bases from V and 1 base from J, with 7 bases between. Per germline, CDR1 MDHEN and CDR2 SYDVKM. This CDR3 comprises 15 residues.

This clone was seen only a few times. V and J are TRBV9 and TRBJ2-1; no clear D. Germline V gene lookup returns CDR1 SGDLS and CDR2 YYNGEE. The length of the CDR3 is 17 residues. Between the trimmed V and J ends, which lost 3 bases and 0 bases, there was a span of 16 bases. The CDR3 loop reads CASSGSTVTSSYNEQFF. The CDR3 coding sequence is TGTGCCAGCAGCGGCTCGACGGTGACAAGCTCCTACAATGAGCAGTTCTTC.

This clone was picked up a small number of times. The J gene is TRBJ1-5, the V gene TRBV24-1; D gene ambiguous. There are 12 residues in the CDR3. With 1 base removed from V and 6 bases from J, the gap between germline ends came to 3 bases. In germline, CDR1 is KGHDR, CDR2 SFDVKD. The CDR3 reads CATSDLGQPQHF. DNA of the CDR3: TGTGCCACCAGTGATTTAGGTCAGCCCCAGCATTTT.